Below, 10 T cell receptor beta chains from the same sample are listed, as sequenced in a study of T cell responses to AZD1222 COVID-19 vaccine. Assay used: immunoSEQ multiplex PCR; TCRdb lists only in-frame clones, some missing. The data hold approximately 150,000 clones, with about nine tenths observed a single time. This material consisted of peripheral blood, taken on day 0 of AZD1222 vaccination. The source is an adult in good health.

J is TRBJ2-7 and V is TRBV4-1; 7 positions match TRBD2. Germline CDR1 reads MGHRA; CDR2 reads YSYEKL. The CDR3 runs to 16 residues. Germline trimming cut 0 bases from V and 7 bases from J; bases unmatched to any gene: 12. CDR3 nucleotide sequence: TGCGCCAGCAGCCAAGATTGGGGGAGGGCCTACGGGGAGCAGTACTTC. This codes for CASSQDWGRAYGEQYF.

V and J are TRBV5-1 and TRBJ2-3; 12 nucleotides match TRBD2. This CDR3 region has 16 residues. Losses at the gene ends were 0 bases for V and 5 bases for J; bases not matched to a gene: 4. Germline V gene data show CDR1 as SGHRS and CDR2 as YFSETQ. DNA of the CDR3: TGCGCCAGCAGCTTGGACCTAGCGGGAGGGGGAGATACGCAGTATTTT. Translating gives CASSLDLAGGGDTQYF.

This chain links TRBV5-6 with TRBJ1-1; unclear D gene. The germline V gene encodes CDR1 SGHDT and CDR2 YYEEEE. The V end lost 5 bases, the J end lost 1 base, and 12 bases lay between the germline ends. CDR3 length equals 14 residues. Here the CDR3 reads CASSHRAANTEAFF. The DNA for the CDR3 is TGTGCCAGCAGTCATAGAGCCGCGAACACTGAAGCTTTCTTT.

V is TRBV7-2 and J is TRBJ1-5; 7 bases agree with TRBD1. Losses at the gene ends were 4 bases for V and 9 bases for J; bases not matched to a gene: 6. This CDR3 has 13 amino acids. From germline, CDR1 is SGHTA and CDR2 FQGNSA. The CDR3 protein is CASSSGQVSPQHF. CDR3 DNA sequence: TGTGCCAGCAGCTCCGGACAGGTCTCGCCCCAGCATTTT.

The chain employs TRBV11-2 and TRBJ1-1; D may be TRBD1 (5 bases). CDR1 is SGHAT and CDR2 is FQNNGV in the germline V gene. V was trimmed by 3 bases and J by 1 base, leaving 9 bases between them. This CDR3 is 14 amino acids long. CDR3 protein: CASSFGTANTEAFF. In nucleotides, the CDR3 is TGTGCCAGCAGCTTTGGGACTGCGAACACTGAAGCTTTCTTT.

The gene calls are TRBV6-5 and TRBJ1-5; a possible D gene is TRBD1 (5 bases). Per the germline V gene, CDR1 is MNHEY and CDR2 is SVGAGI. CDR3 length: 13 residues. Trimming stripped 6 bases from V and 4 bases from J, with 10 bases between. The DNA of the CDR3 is TGTGCCAGCAGCTCACAGGTGAATCAGCCCCAGCATTTT. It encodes CASSSQVNQPQHF.

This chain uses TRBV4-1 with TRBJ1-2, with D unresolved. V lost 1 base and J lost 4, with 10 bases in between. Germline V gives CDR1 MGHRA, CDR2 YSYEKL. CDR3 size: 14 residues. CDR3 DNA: TGCGCCAGCAGCCAAGGTCCAAGGAGCTATGGCTACACCTTC. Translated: CASSQGPRSYGYTF.

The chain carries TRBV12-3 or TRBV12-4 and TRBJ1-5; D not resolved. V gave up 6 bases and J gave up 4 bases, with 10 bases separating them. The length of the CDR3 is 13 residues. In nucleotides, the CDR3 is TGTGCCAGCAGCCCTCCCTTTAATCAGCCCCAGCATTTT. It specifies CASSPPFNQPQHF.

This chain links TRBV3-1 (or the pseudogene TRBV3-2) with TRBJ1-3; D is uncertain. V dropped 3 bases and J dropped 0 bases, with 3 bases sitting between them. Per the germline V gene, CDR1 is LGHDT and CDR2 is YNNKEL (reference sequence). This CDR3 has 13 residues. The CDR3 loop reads CASSHGSGNTIYF. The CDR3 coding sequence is TGTGCCAGCAGCCATGGCTCTGGAAACACCATATATTTT.

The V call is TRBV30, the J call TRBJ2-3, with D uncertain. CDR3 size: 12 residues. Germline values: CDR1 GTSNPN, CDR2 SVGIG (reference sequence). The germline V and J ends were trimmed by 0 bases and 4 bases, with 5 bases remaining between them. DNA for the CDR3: TGTGCCTGGAGTGTACAAGCAGATACGCAGTATTTT. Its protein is CAWSVQADTQYF.